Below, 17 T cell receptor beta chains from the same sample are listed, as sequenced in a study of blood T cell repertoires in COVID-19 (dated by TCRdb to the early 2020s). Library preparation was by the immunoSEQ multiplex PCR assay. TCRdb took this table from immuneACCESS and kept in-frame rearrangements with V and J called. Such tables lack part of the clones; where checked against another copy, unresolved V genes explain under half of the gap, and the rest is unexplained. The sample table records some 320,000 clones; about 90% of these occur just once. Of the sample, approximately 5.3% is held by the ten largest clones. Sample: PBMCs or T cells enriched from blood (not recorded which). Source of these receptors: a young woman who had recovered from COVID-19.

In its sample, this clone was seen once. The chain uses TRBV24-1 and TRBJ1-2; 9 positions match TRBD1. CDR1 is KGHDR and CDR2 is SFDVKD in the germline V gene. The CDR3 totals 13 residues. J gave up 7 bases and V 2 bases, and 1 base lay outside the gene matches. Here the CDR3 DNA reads TGTGCCACCAGTGATTACAGGGGGCTTGGCTACACCTTC. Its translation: CATSDYRGLGYTF.

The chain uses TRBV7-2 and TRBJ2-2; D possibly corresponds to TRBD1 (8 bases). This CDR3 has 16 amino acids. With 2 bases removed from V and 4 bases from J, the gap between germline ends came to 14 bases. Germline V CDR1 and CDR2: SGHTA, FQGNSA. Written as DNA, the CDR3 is TGTGCCAGCAGCTTACAGGGGGCGGGAGTCACCGGGGAGCTGTTTTTT. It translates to CASSLQGAGVTGELFF.

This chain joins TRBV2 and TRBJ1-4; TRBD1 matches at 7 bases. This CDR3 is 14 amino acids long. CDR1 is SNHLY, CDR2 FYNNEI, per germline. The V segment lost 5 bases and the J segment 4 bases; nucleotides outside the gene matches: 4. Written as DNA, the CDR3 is TGTGCCAGCAGTATGGACAGGCTTAATGAAAAACTGTTTTTT. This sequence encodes CASSMDRLNEKLFF.

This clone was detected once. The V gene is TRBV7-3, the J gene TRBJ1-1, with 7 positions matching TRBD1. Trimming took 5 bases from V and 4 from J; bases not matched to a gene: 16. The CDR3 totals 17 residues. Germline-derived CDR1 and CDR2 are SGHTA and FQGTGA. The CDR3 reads CASSPGTDAPTVTEAFF. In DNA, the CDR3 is TGTGCCAGCAGCCCCGGGACAGACGCGCCAACGGTCACTGAAGCTTTCTTT.

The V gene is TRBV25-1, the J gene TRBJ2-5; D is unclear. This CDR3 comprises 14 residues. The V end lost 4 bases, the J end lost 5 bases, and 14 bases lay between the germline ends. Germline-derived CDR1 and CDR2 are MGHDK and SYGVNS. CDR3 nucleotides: TGTGCCAGCAGTGCTCTCGCAACAATCGAGACCCAGTACTTC. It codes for CASSALATIETQYF.

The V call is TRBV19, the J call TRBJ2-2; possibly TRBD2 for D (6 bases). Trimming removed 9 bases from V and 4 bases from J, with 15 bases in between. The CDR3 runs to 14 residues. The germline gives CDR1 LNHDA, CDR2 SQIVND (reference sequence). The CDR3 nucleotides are TGTGCCAGCCTTCTACACGGGGGCACCGGGGAGCTGTTTTTT. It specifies CASLLHGGTGELFF. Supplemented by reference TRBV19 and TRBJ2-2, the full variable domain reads DGGITQSPKYLFRKEGQNVTLSCEQNLNHDAMYWYRQDPGQGLRLIYYSQIVNDFQKGDIAEGYSVSREKKESFPLTVTSAQKNPTAFYLCASLLHGGTGELFFGEGSRLTVL.

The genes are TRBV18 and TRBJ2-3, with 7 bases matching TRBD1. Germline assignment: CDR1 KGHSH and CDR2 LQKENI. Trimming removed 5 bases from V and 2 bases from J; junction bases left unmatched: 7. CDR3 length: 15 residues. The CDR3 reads CASSERQGFTDTQYF. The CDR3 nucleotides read TGTGCCAGCTCAGAACGACAGGGATTCACAGATACGCAGTATTTT.

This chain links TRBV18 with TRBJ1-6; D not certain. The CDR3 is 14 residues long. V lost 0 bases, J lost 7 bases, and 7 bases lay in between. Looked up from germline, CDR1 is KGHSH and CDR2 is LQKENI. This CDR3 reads CASSPPNRNSPLHF. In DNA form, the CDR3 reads TGTGCCAGCTCACCACCGAACAGAAATTCACCCCTCCACTTT.

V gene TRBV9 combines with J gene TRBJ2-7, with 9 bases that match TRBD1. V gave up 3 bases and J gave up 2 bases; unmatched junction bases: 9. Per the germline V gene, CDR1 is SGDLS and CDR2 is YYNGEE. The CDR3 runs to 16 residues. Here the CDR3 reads CASSATPGTGTYEQYF. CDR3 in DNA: TGTGCCAGCAGCGCTACCCCCGGGACAGGGACCTACGAGCAGTACTTC.

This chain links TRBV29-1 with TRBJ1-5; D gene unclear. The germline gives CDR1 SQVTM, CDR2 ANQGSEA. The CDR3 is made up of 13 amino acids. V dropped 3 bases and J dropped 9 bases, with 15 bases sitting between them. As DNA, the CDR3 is TGCAGCGTTGATGATGGAGGAGGTCGGCCCCAGCATTTT. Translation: CSVDDGGGRPQHF.

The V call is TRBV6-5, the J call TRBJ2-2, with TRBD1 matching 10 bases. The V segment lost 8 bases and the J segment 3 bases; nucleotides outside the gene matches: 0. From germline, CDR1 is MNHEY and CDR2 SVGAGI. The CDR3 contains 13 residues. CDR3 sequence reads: CASGTGDTGELFF. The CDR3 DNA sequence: TGTGCCAGCGGGACAGGGGACACCGGGGAGCTGTTTTTT.

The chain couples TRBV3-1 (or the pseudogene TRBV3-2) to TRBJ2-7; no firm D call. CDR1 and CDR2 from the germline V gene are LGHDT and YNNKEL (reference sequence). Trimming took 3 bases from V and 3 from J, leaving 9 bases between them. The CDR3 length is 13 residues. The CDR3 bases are TGTGCCAGCAGCCAGTATCAGTTCTACGAGCAGTACTTC. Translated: CASSQYQFYEQYF.

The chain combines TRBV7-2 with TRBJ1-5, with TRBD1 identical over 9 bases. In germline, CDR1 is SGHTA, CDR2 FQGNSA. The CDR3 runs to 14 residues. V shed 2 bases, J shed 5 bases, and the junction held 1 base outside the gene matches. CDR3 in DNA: TGTGCCAGCAGCTTAACAGGGGGCCATCAGCCCCAGCATTTT. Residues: CASSLTGGHQPQHF. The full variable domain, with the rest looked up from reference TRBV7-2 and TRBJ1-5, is GAGVSQSPSNKVTEKGKDVELRCDPISGHTALYWYRQSLGQGLEFLIYFQGNSAPDKSGLPSDRFSAERTGGSVSTLTIQRTQQEDSAVYLCASSLTGGHQPQHFGDGTRLSIL.

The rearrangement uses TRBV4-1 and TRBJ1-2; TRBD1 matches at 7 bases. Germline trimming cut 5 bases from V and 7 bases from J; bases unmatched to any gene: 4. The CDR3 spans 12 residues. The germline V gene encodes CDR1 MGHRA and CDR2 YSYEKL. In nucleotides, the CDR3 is TGCGCCAGCAGCGCCCGGACAGGTGGCTACACCTTC. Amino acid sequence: CASSARTGGYTF.

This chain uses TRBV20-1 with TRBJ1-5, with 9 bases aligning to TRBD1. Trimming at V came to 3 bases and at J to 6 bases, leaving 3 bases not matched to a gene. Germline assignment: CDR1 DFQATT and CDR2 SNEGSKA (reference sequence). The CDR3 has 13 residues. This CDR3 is CSASTGGGQPQHF. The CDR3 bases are TGCAGTGCTAGTACAGGGGGCGGTCAGCCCCAGCATTTT.

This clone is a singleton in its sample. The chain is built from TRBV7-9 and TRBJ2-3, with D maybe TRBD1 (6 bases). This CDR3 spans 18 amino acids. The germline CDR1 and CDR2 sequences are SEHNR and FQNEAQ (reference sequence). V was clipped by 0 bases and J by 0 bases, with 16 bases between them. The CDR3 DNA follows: TGTGCCAGCAGCTTAGCCTTCCGACAGGCCCCCAGCACAGATACGCAGTATTTT. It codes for CASSLAFRQAPSTDTQYF.

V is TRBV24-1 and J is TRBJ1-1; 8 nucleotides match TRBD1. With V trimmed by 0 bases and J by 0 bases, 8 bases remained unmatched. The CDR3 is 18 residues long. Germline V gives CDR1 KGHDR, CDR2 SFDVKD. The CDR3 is CATSDLLVDRALNTEAFF. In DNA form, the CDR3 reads TGTGCCACCAGTGATTTGCTGGTGGACAGGGCCTTGAACACTGAAGCTTTCTTT.